The rows below give T cell receptor beta chains drawn from one sample of a study of tumor-infiltrating lymphocytes in primary liver carcinoma. TCRdb re-called the multiplex PCR reads through MiXCR, storing one row per CDR3 protein. The sample contains fewer than 400,000 distinct CDR3 sequences, 65% of which appear only once. Source material: peripheral blood. The source of these receptors is a man aged 35-49 years with primary liver carcinoma and hepatitis B virus infection. CDR3s leave out the opening cysteine and the closing phenylalanine or tryptophan. The order of the fields is J gene, V gene, D gene, CDR3 protein. The D gene is left open where the match is weak.

J gene: TRBJ1-5; V gene: TRBV6-6; D gene: -; CDR3 protein: ASSSPQGHGQPQH
J gene: TRBJ2-1; V gene: TRBV5-4; D gene: TRBD2; CDR3 protein: ASSGVLAGVGVHF
J gene: TRBJ2-1; V gene: TRBV12-3/TRBV12-4; D gene: -; CDR3 protein: ASSSFHEQF
J gene: TRBJ1-5; V gene: TRBV6-2/TRBV6-3; D gene: -; CDR3 protein: VSNRAGGNQPQH
J gene: TRBJ2-1; V gene: TRBV19; D gene: -; CDR3 protein: ASSPRRISYNEQF
J gene: TRBJ2-1; V gene: TRBV5-6; D gene: -; CDR3 protein: VSRPTGYNEQF
J gene: TRBJ2-1; V gene: TRBV5-4; D gene: -; CDR3 protein: TSSLGSGLGRNEQF
J gene: TRBJ1-5; V gene: TRBV4-2; D gene: TRBD1; CDR3 protein: ASSQEAGTGEPSNQPQH
J gene: TRBJ2-7; V gene: TRBV7-3; D gene: -; CDR3 protein: TSSFRVHEQY
J gene: TRBJ1-2; V gene: TRBV28; D gene: -; CDR3 protein: ASSPGRSYGYT
J gene: TRBJ2-7; V gene: TRBV28; D gene: -; CDR3 protein: ASSLGQFSEQY
J gene: TRBJ1-1; V gene: TRBV5-1; D gene: -; CDR3 protein: ASSTNQGPAF
J gene: TRBJ2-1; V gene: TRBV6-2/TRBV6-3; D gene: TRBD1; CDR3 protein: ASSLLDRGHNEQF
J gene: TRBJ1-6; V gene: TRBV25-1; D gene: -; CDR3 protein: ASSAPGHFPYNSPPH
J gene: TRBJ1-5; V gene: TRBV6-4; D gene: -; CDR3 protein: ASSPGPNQPQH
J gene: TRBJ2-3; V gene: TRBV10-3; D gene: TRBD2; CDR3 protein: AINRAGSTDTQY
J gene: TRBJ2-1; V gene: TRBV11-2; D gene: -; CDR3 protein: ACSLDGMLNDQF
J gene: TRBJ1-5; V gene: TRBV11-2; D gene: TRBD1; CDR3 protein: ASSPDRDQPQH
J gene: TRBJ1-3; V gene: TRBV5-4; D gene: TRBD1; CDR3 protein: ASSVSWGQAASGNTIY
J gene: TRBJ2-3; V gene: TRBV6-1; D gene: TRBD2; CDR3 protein: ASSEVLGRADTQY
J gene: TRBJ2-2; V gene: TRBV11-2; D gene: -; CDR3 protein: VSSLEQGRAGELF
J gene: TRBJ2-3; V gene: TRBV6-1; D gene: TRBD1; CDR3 protein: ASREWDRGSDTQY
J gene: TRBJ2-2; V gene: TRBV28; D gene: -; CDR3 protein: ASKWGAGELF
J gene: TRBJ1-2; V gene: TRBV28; D gene: TRBD1; CDR3 protein: ASLPQGARYGYT
J gene: TRBJ1-5; V gene: TRBV12-3/TRBV12-4; D gene: -; CDR3 protein: TSSLSRGQPQH
J gene: TRBJ2-3; V gene: TRBV5-1; D gene: TRBD2; CDR3 protein: ASSPRTSGSPDTQY
J gene: TRBJ2-1; V gene: TRBV20-1; D gene: -; CDR3 protein: SARGQFTSSCNEQF
J gene: TRBJ1-2; V gene: TRBV20-1; D gene: -; CDR3 protein: SARAGRAQGYGYT
J gene: TRBJ2-3; V gene: TRBV28; D gene: -; CDR3 protein: ASSQSGGPTDAQY
J gene: TRBJ2-7; V gene: TRBV5-1; D gene: TRBD2; CDR3 protein: AGSLAASGNYEQY
J gene: TRBJ2-5; V gene: TRBV6-6; D gene: TRBD2; CDR3 protein: ASSSELAGAGETQY
J gene: TRBJ2-5; V gene: TRBV6-6; D gene: -; CDR3 protein: ASTMWSGLTETQY
J gene: TRBJ1-2; V gene: TRBV29-1; D gene: -; CDR3 protein: SVVGPGDLPNYGYT
J gene: TRBJ2-7; V gene: TRBV5-1; D gene: -; CDR3 protein: ASSLGGTDPYEQY
J gene: TRBJ2-5; V gene: TRBV6-1; D gene: -; CDR3 protein: ASNVRGAETQY
J gene: TRBJ1-6; V gene: TRBV6-6; D gene: -; CDR3 protein: ASSHRLDQGSSYNSPLH
J gene: TRBJ2-7; V gene: TRBV5-4; D gene: TRBD1; CDR3 protein: ASSSGTGRSYEQY
J gene: TRBJ1-2; V gene: TRBV5-4; D gene: -; CDR3 protein: ASSSEHLYGYA
J gene: TRBJ2-7; V gene: TRBV4-1; D gene: -; CDR3 protein: ASSQDFPQNYEQY
J gene: TRBJ2-7; V gene: TRBV12-3/TRBV12-4; D gene: -; CDR3 protein: ASTPGLSYEQC
J gene: TRBJ2-5; V gene: TRBV5-1; D gene: TRBD2; CDR3 protein: ASSLKLTGGETQY
J gene: TRBJ2-5; V gene: TRBV14; D gene: -; CDR3 protein: ASKQGQGSTQY
J gene: TRBJ2-7; V gene: TRBV5-1; D gene: -; CDR3 protein: ASSPTVPGSEQY
J gene: TRBJ2-5; V gene: TRBV28; D gene: TRBD2; CDR3 protein: ASSSRATSGQETQY
J gene: TRBJ2-1; V gene: TRBV29-1; D gene: -; CDR3 protein: SALPRANEQL
J gene: TRBJ2-1; V gene: TRBV4-2; D gene: TRBD2; CDR3 protein: ASSQDHSGRAREWF
J gene: TRBJ2-1; V gene: TRBV7-2; D gene: TRBD2; CDR3 protein: ASSQLGRALGNEQF
J gene: TRBJ2-1; V gene: TRBV14; D gene: -; CDR3 protein: ASSQDMRDEQF
J gene: TRBJ2-1; V gene: TRBV29-1; D gene: TRBD2; CDR3 protein: SALKGTSGRGSYNEQF
J gene: TRBJ2-7; V gene: TRBV4-1; D gene: TRBD1; CDR3 protein: ASSLGQGAHEPY
J gene: TRBJ2-6; V gene: TRBV4-2; D gene: -; CDR3 protein: ASSKDGGAKGANVLT
J gene: TRBJ1-1; V gene: TRBV6-5; D gene: -; CDR3 protein: ASSYSGSTEAF
J gene: TRBJ2-7; V gene: TRBV29-1; D gene: TRBD1; CDR3 protein: SAERGQDGDEQY
J gene: TRBJ2-7; V gene: TRBV5-6; D gene: -; CDR3 protein: ASSRYDSLTYEQY
J gene: TRBJ2-5; V gene: TRBV6-6; D gene: TRBD1; CDR3 protein: ARRKDRVGQETQY